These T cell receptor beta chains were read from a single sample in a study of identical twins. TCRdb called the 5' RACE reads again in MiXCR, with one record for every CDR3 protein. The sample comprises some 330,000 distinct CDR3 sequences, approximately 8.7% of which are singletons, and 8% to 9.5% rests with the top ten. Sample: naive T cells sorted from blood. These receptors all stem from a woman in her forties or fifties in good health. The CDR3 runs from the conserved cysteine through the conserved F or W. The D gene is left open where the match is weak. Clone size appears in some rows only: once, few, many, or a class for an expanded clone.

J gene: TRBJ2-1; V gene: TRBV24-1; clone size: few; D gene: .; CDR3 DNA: TGTGCCACCAGTAAGGGGCAGAACTTTAATGAGCAGTTCTTC; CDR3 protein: CATSKGQNFNEQFF
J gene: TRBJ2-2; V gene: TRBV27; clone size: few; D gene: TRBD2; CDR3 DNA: TGTGCCAGCAGTTTACGGACTAGCGGGAGTGGGGAGCTGTTTTTT; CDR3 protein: CASSLRTSGSGELFF
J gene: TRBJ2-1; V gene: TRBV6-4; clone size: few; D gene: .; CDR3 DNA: TGTGCCAGCAGTGAAGGTACCGGACCACTCAATGAGCAGTTCTTC; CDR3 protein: CASSEGTGPLNEQFF
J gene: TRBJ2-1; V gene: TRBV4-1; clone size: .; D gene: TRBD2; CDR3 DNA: TGCGCCAGCAGCCAAGAAGGACTAGCGGGGTACAATGAGCAGTTCTTC; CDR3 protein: CASSQEGLAGYNEQFF
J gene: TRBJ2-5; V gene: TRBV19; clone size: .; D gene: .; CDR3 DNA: TGTGCCAGTAGGAAGGTTGGCGGGACGGAGACCCAGTACTTC; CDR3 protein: CASRKVGGTETQYF
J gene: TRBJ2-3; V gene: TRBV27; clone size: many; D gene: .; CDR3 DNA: TGTGCCAGCAGTTTATTCGGGACAGATACGCAGTATTTT; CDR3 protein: CASSLFGTDTQYF
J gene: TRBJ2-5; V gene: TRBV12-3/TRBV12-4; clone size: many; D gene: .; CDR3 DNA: TGTGCCAGCAGTTTCACTGGGGGAGAGACCCAGTACTTC; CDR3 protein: CASSFTGGETQYF
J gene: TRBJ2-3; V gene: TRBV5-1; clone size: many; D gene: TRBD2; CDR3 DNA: TGCGCCAGCAGCTTGACTGGACTAGCGGGAGGTCACCCTAGCACAGATACGCAGTATTTT; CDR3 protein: CASSLTGLAGGHPSTDTQYF
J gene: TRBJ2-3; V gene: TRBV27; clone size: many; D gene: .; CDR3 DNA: TGTGCCAGCAGTCCCTGGAGGCCGTCGTCACACACAGATACGCAGTATTTT; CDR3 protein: CASSPWRPSSHTDTQYF
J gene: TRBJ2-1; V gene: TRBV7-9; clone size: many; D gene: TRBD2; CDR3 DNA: TGTGCCAGCAGCTCAGGGTGGGGTGCTAGCGGGAGAGTTGATGAGCAGTTCTTC; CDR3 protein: CASSSGWGASGRVDEQFF
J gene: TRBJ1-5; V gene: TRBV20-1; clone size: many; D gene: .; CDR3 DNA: TGCAGTGCTAGGCGATCGCAGGGCAATCAGCCCCAGCATTTT; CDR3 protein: CSARRSQGNQPQHF
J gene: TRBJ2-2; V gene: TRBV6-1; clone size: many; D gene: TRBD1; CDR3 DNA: TGTGCCAGCAGTGCAGACAGGGGGACCGGGGAGCTGTTTTTT; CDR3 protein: CASSADRGTGELFF
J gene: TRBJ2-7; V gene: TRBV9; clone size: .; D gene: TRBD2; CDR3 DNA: TGTGCCAGCAGCGTAGGGGCTAGCGGCTCCTACGAGCAGTACTTC; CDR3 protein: CASSVGASGSYEQYF
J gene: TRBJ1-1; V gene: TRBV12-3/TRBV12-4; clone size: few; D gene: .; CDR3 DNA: TGTGCCAGCAGTTTAGGAGGGGGGACCACTGAAGCTTTCTTT; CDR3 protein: CASSLGGGTTEAFF